The next 17 T cell receptor beta chains were all read from a single sample in a study of T cell responses to AZD1222 COVID-19 vaccine. TCRdb's copy holds only in-frame clones and misses some; the assay was immunoSEQ multiplex PCR. Among about 120,000 clones listed, 80% to 90% were seen once. Here the sequenced sample was peripheral blood, taken on day 0 of AZD1222 vaccination. The receptors here all came from an adult in good health.

The chain is built from TRBV30 and TRBJ1-1; unclear D gene. The ends were cut back, 5 bases at V and 5 bases at J, with 18 bases in the middle. This CDR3 contains 14 residues. Germline values: CDR1 GTSNPN, CDR2 SVGIG (reference sequence). Here the CDR3 reads CAWSSRGRGTEAFF. In DNA, the CDR3 is TGTGCCTGGTCTTCCCGTGGCCGTGGAACTGAAGCTTTCTTT.

This clone was picked up one time. The chain employs TRBV7-9 and TRBJ1-5; D remains ambiguous. Germline V gives CDR1 SEHNR, CDR2 FQNEAQ (reference sequence). This CDR3 has 16 residues. Trimming removed 1 base at V and 0 bases at J, with 10 bases between. The CDR3 sequence: CASSLVSGFSNQPQHF. The CDR3 DNA is TGTGCCAGCAGCTTAGTTTCGGGGTTTAGCAATCAGCCCCAGCATTTT.

This clone has more than one count but fewer than ten. The chain uses TRBV19 and TRBJ1-2, with D unresolved. Between the trimmed V and J ends, which lost 6 bases and 4 bases, there was a span of 12 bases. Germline V gene data show CDR1 as LNHDA and CDR2 as SQIVND (reference sequence). CDR3 length equals 13 residues. CDR3 region: CASRGVLSYGYTF. CDR3 sequence (DNA): TGTGCCAGTAGGGGAGTCTTGTCCTATGGCTACACCTTC.

V is TRBV27 and J is TRBJ1-1; no reliable D call. This CDR3 region has 13 residues. Germline CDR1 is MNHEY and CDR2 is SMNVEV (reference sequence). V was cut by 4 bases and J by 0 bases, with 6 bases left in between. CDR3 sequence: CASSYQVNTEAFF. The DNA of the CDR3 is TGTGCCAGCAGTTACCAGGTGAACACTGAAGCTTTCTTT.

V gene TRBV6-1 combines with J gene TRBJ2-7; possible D gene TRBD1, 6 bases. The germline CDR1 and CDR2 sequences are MNHNS and SASEGT. CDR3 length: 15 amino acids. The germline V and J ends were trimmed by 1 base and 5 bases, with 15 bases remaining between them. The CDR3 DNA follows: TGTGCCAGCAGTGAAGGAGCAGGGGCAAGGGACGAGCAGTACTTC. It encodes CASSEGAGARDEQYF.

The chain has TRBV2 and TRBJ1-1; D gene uncertain. V lost 8 bases and J 4 bases, leaving 8 bases between the germline ends. This CDR3 region has 11 residues. Germline V gives CDR1 SNHLY, CDR2 FYNNEI. The CDR3 sequence: CASRWVTEAFF. The CDR3 bases are TGTGCCAGCCGGTGGGTCACTGAAGCTTTCTTT.

The chain has TRBV2 and TRBJ1-6; 9 bases are a match to TRBD1. Germline V CDR1 and CDR2: SNHLY, FYNNEI. V shed 9 bases and J 8 bases; nucleotides not matched to a gene: 2. The CDR3 is made up of 12 amino acids. This chain's CDR3 is CARQGADSPLHF. The CDR3 bases are TGTGCCAGACAGGGGGCGGATTCACCCCTCCACTTT.

The V and J genes are TRBV6-4 and TRBJ1-1; 7 positions agree with TRBD1. In germline, CDR1 is MRHNA, CDR2 SNTAGT. The junction had 2 bases not matched to a gene; V was cut back by 2 bases and J by 2 bases. This CDR3 has 14 residues. The CDR3 DNA reads TGTGCCAGCAGTGACAGGGACAGAAACACTGAAGCTTTCTTT. Translated: CASSDRDRNTEAFF.

Only one count was recorded for this clone. The V gene is TRBV25-1, the J gene TRBJ1-3; D remains unclear. The CDR3 is 13 residues long. The V end lost 8 bases, the J end lost 2 bases, and 10 bases lay between the germline ends. Germline-derived CDR1 and CDR2 are MGHDK and SYGVNS. Here the CDR3 DNA reads TGTGCCAGCGTGGCCGGGACTGGAAACACCATATATTTT. It specifies CASVAGTGNTIYF.

In this sample, this clone turned up a few times. This chain uses TRBV6-5 with TRBJ1-2; D unresolved. Trimming took off 6 bases at V and 6 bases at J, with 11 bases between the two ends. Looked up from germline, CDR1 is MNHEY and CDR2 is SVGAGI. This CDR3 is built from 12 residues. The CDR3, as DNA: TGTGCCAGCAGGACGGGCCTAGATGGCTACACCTTC. This translates into CASRTGLDGYTF.

The chain uses TRBV24-1 and TRBJ2-3; D is ambiguous. The CDR3 contains 14 residues. V shed 5 bases and J shed 2 bases, with 10 bases lying between them. The germline gives CDR1 KGHDR, CDR2 SFDVKD. CDR3 region: CATSASVPTDTQYF. The CDR3 region has the DNA TGTGCCACCAGTGCCTCGGTTCCCACAGATACGCAGTATTTT.

The rearrangement links TRBV3-1 (or the pseudogene TRBV3-2) to TRBJ2-7; D gene ambiguous. Germline lookup yields CDR1 LGHDT and CDR2 YNNKEL (reference sequence). The CDR3 length is 15 residues. Deletions cut 1 base from V and 3 bases from J, with 13 bases between. This chain's CDR3 is CASSQGVSEFYEQYF. CDR3 DNA sequence: TGTGCCAGCAGCCAAGGGGTCTCGGAATTCTACGAGCAGTACTTC.

The chain links TRBV5-1 to TRBJ1-5; no clear D gene. The CDR3 runs 21 residues. The V gene's germline CDR1 is SGHRS and CDR2 YFSETQ. The V gene lost 3 bases and the J gene lost 0 bases, with 28 bases spanning the gap. The DNA for the CDR3 is TGCGCCAGCAGCTCCCAAGACGACACTAGGGTTGGGGTTTATAGCAATCAGCCCCAGCATTTT. It translates to CASSSQDDTRVGVYSNQPQHF.

The chain uses TRBV4-1 and TRBJ1-5; no firm D call. Trimming took 1 base from V and 3 from J, leaving 10 bases between them. Germline CDR1 MGHRA, CDR2 YSYEKL. The CDR3 runs to 15 residues. The CDR3 nucleotides are TGCGCCAGCAGCCAAGTTTTCCTATACAATCAGCCCCAGCATTTT. Protein sequence: CASSQVFLYNQPQHF.

The rearrangement links TRBV14 to TRBJ2-7, with a tentative D call TRBD1 (5 bases). Germline CDR1 is SGHDN and CDR2 is FVKESK. Trimming stripped 1 base from V and 2 bases from J, with 15 bases between. This CDR3 has 16 amino acids. As DNA, the CDR3 is TGTGCCAGCAGCCAAGCGCATGGGGCTTGGGCCTACGAGCAGTACTTC. Translated, it gives CASSQAHGAWAYEQYF.

This clone was seen more than once but under ten times. The chain couples TRBV5-4 to TRBJ2-3, with 9 positions matching TRBD2. J was trimmed by 4 bases and V by 3 bases; bases with no gene match: 9. Germline V CDR1 and CDR2: SGHNT, YYREEE (reference sequence). The length of the CDR3 is 16 residues. The DNA for the CDR3 is TGTGCCAGCAGCTCGGGGCCGGGACTAGCTGCAGATACGCAGTATTTT. As protein: CASSSGPGLAADTQYF.

The chain couples TRBV30 to TRBJ1-3, with D maybe TRBD1 (5 bases). Germline CDR1 reads GTSNPN; CDR2 reads SVGIG (reference sequence). The CDR3 spans 15 residues. V lost 2 bases and J 0 bases, leaving 11 bases between the germline ends. In DNA, the CDR3 is TGTGCCTGGAGTTCCGGGACGGGCTCTGGAAACACCATATATTTT. Its protein product is CAWSSGTGSGNTIYF.